What follows are 5 T cell receptor beta chains derived from one specimen sequenced in a study of OX40 agonist ivuxolimab in advanced cancers. Receptors were amplified or captured by the immunoSEQ multiplex PCR assay. The table comes from immuneACCESS by way of TCRdb, which keeps in-frame sequences with V and J called. Part of the clones is missing from these tables; in studies checked, under half for an unresolved V gene and the rest for unknown reasons. The sample includes about 40,000 clones, with 70% to 90% observed a single time. 9.5% to 15% of the sample lies in the top ten. Sequences were derived from CD4+ or CD8+ T cells sorted from blood, sampled in a trial of the OX40 agonist ivuxolimab. The source is an adult with an advanced solid tumor such as melanoma, head and neck, liver or kidney cancer.

This clone was picked up a small number of times. The chain is built from TRBV28 and TRBJ1-5; D is unclear. Germline V gene lookup returns CDR1 MDHEN and CDR2 SYDVKM. This CDR3 comprises 14 residues. With 7 bases removed from V and 6 bases from J, the gap between germline ends came to 16 bases. The CDR3 here is CASIPQVRGQPQHF. In DNA form, the CDR3 reads TGTGCCAGCATCCCTCAGGTACGCGGTCAGCCCCAGCATTTT.

CDR3 nucleotides: TGTGCCAGCAGTTCACCCGGGACGGAGAACATTCAGTACTTC. It is translated as CASSSPGTENIQYF. The chain couples TRBV27 to TRBJ2-4; TRBD1 or TRBD2 may be the D gene (5 bases each). V was shortened by 4 bases and J by 7 bases, with 14 bases between the two germline ends. Per germline, CDR1 MNHEY and CDR2 SMNVEV (reference sequence). The CDR3 extends over 14 amino acids.

The rearrangement uses TRBV5-1 and TRBJ1-1; 7 nucleotides align to TRBD1. CDR1 and CDR2 (germline): SGHRS, YFSETQ. The CDR3 loop spans 15 amino acids. Germline trimming cut 4 bases from V and 7 bases from J; bases unmatched to any gene: 13. The CDR3 is CASSPRQGTTLEAFF. CDR3 in DNA: TGCGCCAGCAGCCCGAGACAGGGAACGACCCTTGAAGCTTTCTTT.

This chain links TRBV5-1 with TRBJ2-7; 11 positions agree with TRBD1. The CDR3 is 15 amino acids. Germline CDR1 SGHRS, CDR2 YFSETQ. The junction had 6 bases not matched to a gene; V was cut back by 3 bases and J by 4 bases. DNA for the CDR3: TGCGCCAGCAGCTCTACGGACAGGGGGCTATACGAGCAGTACTTC. Protein sequence: CASSSTDRGLYEQYF.

The chain links TRBV6-4 to TRBJ2-7, with unresolved D. Germline-derived CDR1 and CDR2 are MRHNA and SNTAGT. V was shortened by 5 bases and J by 2 bases, with 13 bases between the two germline ends. The CDR3 runs to 14 residues. The DNA of the CDR3 is TGTGCCAGCAGTTACCGCGGCAAACCCTACGAGCAGTACTTC. It encodes CASSYRGKPYEQYF.